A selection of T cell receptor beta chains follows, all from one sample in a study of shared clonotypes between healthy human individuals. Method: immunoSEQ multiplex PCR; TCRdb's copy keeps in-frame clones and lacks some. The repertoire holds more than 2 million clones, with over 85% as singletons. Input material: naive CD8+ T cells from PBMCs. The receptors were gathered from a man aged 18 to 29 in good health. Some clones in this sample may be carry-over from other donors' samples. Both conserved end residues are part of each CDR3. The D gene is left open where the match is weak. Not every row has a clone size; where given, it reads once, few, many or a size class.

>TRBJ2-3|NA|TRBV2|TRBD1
CASTTGTGGTDTQYF
TGTGCCAGCACAACCGGGACAGGGGGGACAGATACGCAGTATTTT
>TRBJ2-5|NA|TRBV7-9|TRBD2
CASSQRGGSQETQYF
TGTGCCAGCAGTCAAAGGGGCGGGAGCCAAGAGACCCAGTACTTC
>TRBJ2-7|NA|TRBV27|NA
CASSYDSGYEQYF
TGTGCCAGCAGCTACGATTCGGGCTACGAGCAGTACTTC
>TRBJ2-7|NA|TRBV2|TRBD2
CASRPGTSGSLF
TGTGCCAGCAGGCCCGGGACTAGCGGGAGTCTCTTC
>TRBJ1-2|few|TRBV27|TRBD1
CATAGQGDGYTF
TGTGCCACCGCGGGACAGGGGGATGGCTACACCTTC
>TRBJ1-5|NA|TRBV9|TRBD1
CASSVRGLSNQPQHF
TGTGCCAGCAGCGTCAGGGGGCTTAGCAATCAGCCCCAGCATTTT
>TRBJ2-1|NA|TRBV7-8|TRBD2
CASSFRAGGPHNEQFF
TGTGCCAGCAGCTTCCGGGCGGGAGGGCCTCACAATGAGCAGTTCTTC
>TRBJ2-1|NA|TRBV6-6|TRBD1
CASSYTGTGINEQFF
TGTGCCAGCAGTTACACCGGGACAGGGATCAATGAGCAGTTCTTC
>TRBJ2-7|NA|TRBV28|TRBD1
CASQGVGRQLNSYEQYF
TGTGCCAGCCAGGGGGTCGGTAGACAGCTAAACTCCTACGAGCAGTACTTC
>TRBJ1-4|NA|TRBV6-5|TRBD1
CASSALGTEEEKLFF
TGTGCCAGCAGTGCCCTCGGGACAGAAGAAGAAAAACTGTTTTTT
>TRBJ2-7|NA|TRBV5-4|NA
CASSLGPFGTTYEQYF
TGTGCCAGCAGCTTGGGGCCTTTCGGGACCACCTACGAGCAGTACTTC
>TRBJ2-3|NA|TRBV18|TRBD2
CASTQPGLAGTTDTQYF
TGTGCCAGCACACAACCGGGACTAGCGGGAACCACAGATACGCAGTATTTT
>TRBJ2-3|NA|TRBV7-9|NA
CASSSLRRDGYLTDTQYF
TGTGCCAGCAGCTCACTACGACGGGACGGCTATCTCACAGATACGCAGTATTTT
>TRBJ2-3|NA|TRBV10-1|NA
CASSESVGATTDTQYF
TGCGCCAGCAGTGAGTCCGTCGGAGCCACCACAGATACGCAGTATTTT
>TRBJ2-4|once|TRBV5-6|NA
CASSLEREVDYIQYF
TGTGCCAGCAGCTTGGAGAGGGAGGTGGATTACATTCAGTACTTC
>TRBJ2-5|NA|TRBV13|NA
CASTNPTNRETQYF
TGTGCCAGCACCAACCCCACGAACAGGGAGACCCAGTACTTC
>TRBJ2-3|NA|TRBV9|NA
CASSVAFGSSTDTQYF
TGTGCCAGCAGCGTAGCTTTTGGCTCCAGCACAGATACGCAGTATTTT
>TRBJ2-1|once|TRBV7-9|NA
CASSPRTPSGYNEQFF
TGTGCCAGCAGCCCCCGAACTCCGTCGGGTTACAATGAGCAGTTCTTC
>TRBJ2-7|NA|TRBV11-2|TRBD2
CASSPFGGRTDEQYF
TGTGCCAGCAGCCCTTTCGGGGGGAGAACGGACGAGCAGTACTTC
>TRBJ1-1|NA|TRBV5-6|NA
CASSLGGPMNTEAFF
TGTGCCAGCAGCTTAGGGGGACCAATGAACACTGAAGCTTTCTTT
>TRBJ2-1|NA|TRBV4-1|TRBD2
CASSQDRGREVDEQFF
TGCGCCAGCAGCCAAGATCGCGGGAGGGAAGTGGATGAGCAGTTCTTC
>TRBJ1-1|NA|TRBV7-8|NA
CASSLVPGWAEAFF
TGTGCCAGCAGCTTAGTCCCAGGTTGGGCTGAAGCTTTCTTT
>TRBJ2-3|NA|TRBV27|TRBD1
CASSLSPTGMPDTQYF
TGTGCCAGCAGTTTATCGCCGACAGGGATGCCAGATACGCAGTATTTT
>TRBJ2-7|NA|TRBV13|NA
CASSYRVRSYEQYF
TGTGCCAGCAGCTACAGGGTGAGGTCCTACGAGCAGTACTTC
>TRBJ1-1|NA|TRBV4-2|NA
CASSLRATQGNTEAFF
TGTGCCAGCAGCCTAAGGGCCACCCAGGGAAACACTGAAGCTTTCTTT
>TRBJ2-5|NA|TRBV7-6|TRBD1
CASSLGPGQGILPQETQYF
TGTGCCAGCAGCCTGGGACCGGGACAGGGGATTTTGCCCCAAGAGACCCAGTACTTC
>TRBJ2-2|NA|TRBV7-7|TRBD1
CASSPTTGGLGELFF
TGTGCCAGCAGCCCGACGACAGGGGGCCTTGGGGAGCTGTTTTTT
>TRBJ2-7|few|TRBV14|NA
CASSPQMGGLGEQYF
TGTGCCAGCAGCCCCCAAATGGGGGGTCTAGGCGAGCAGTACTTC
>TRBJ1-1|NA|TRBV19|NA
CASSIGVGQITEAFF
TGTGCCAGTAGTATAGGTGTAGGGCAAATCACTGAAGCTTTCTTT
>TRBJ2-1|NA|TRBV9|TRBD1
CASSARRQGTNEQFF
TGTGCCAGCAGCGCCCGGAGACAGGGAACCAATGAGCAGTTCTTC
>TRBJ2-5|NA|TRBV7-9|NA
CASSLAVEPGKETQYF
TGTGCCAGCAGCTTAGCTGTGGAGCCGGGAAAAGAGACCCAGTACTTC
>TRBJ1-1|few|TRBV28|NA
CASSLTGSTTEAFF
TGTGCCAGCAGCCTCACAGGGAGTACCACTGAAGCTTTCTTT
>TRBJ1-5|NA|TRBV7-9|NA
CASSLGAGYSNQPQHF
TGTGCCAGCAGCTTAGGGGCAGGCTATAGCAATCAGCCCCAGCATTTT
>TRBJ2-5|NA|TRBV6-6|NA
CASSFVRPGETQYF
TGTGCCAGCAGTTTCGTGCGGCCGGGAGAGACCCAGTACTTC
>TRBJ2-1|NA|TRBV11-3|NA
CASSPRRRFPYNEQFF
TGTGCCAGCAGCCCTAGGCGGAGATTCCCCTACAATGAGCAGTTCTTC
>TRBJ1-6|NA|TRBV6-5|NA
CASSYHETGNNSPLHF
TGTGCCAGCAGTTATCATGAAACAGGGAATAATTCACCCCTCCACTTT
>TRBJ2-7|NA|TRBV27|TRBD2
CASSPGTSGTGEQYF
TGTGCCAGCAGTCCCGGGACTAGCGGCACCGGTGAGCAGTACTTC
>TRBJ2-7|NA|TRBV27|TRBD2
CASSLSTGTRHYEQYF
TGTGCCAGCAGTTTATCGACCGGGACTAGGCACTACGAGCAGTACTTC
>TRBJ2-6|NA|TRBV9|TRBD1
CASSDERDRRSGANVLTF
TGTGCCAGCAGCGATGAAAGGGACAGACGCTCTGGGGCCAACGTCCTGACTTTC
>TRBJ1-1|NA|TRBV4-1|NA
CASSQARERTEAFF
TGCGCCAGCAGCCAAGCCAGGGAAAGGACTGAAGCTTTCTTT
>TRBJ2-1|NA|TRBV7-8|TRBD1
CASSLDRGNEQFF
TGTGCCAGCAGCTTAGACAGGGGCAATGAGCAGTTCTTC
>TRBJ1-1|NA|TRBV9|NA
CASSPQRGLNTEAFF
TGTGCCAGCAGCCCCCAAAGGGGTTTGAACACTGAAGCTTTCTTT
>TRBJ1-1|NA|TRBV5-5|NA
CASSEALMGGPNTEAFF
TGTGCCAGCAGCGAAGCCCTAATGGGGGGCCCGAACACTGAAGCTTTCTTT
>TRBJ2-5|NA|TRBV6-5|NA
CASSYGLGETQYF
TGTGCCAGCAGTTACGGACTCGGAGAGACCCAGTACTTC
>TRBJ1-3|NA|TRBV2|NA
CASSEGLDSGNTIYF
TGTGCCAGCAGTGAAGGGTTAGACTCTGGAAACACCATATATTTT